This record covers a single TCR beta chain. Its specificity is not known. These data originate in a study of response to subunit inactivated influenza vaccine. TCRdb itself ran the RT-PCR reads through MiXCR, one entry per CDR3 protein. The repertoire has about 800,000 distinct CDR3 sequences, 20% to 25% of them found once; the top ten carry roughly 10%. Germline CDR1 SGHRS, CDR2 YFSETQ. The CDR3 length is 15 residues. The ends lost 3 bases at V and 7 bases at J; junction bases unmatched: 9. Findings and limits, study-wide: Every seasonal influenza vaccination brings in few new T cells, the authors suggested.

The chain joins TRBV5-1 to TRBJ2-2; TRBD2 matches at 7 bases. The specimen was PBMCs from blood, collected 4 to 6 days after vaccination. The origin of this receptor is a man aged 45-65 years who received an inactivated influenza vaccine. Written as DNA, the CDR3 is TGCGCCAGCAGCTCCCGGGAGGACCGAGGCGGGGAGCTGTTTTTT. Its translation: CASSSREDRGGELFF.